This entry features one T cell receptor (beta chain) sequence. This receptor's antigen is unknown. Base qualities are not recorded, but no much larger clone differs from it by a single base. The CDR3, from cysteine to phenylalanine, totals 14 residues. Only the CDR3 region is kept as DNA, spanning 42 bases read in frame from base 1. According to the germline V gene, CDR1 reads SNHLY and CDR2 reads FYNNEI. V was cut back by 7 bases and J by 8 bases, leaving a gap of 15 bases between them. This sample stems from a study of T cell responses to AZD1222 COVID-19 vaccine (dated by TCRdb to about 2021). With regard to the full study: AZD1222 recipients whose second dose came at about 4 weeks and those whose second dose came at about 12 weeks were combined into one group, since spike-specific TCR depth and breadth did not differ between the two schedules. A total of 233 trial participants underwent TCR sequencing, of whom under 220 had received two doses of AZD1222 and 26 had received two doses of the MenACWY control vaccine. Trial participants were enrolled by age into 18-55, 56-69 and 70-plus year subgroups, with roughly 160, 29 and 62 TCR-sequenced participants respectively.

Overall results and qualifications from the work: After two AZD1222 doses, both the breadth and the depth of spike-specific TCRs were significantly higher than at day 0 and than in MenACWY recipients. No day 14 peak-response samples were available, so repertoires were characterized only after the peak T cell response. In the small 56-69-year group, the increase in depth fell short of significance, most likely because of low power. Conclusions about previously exposed vaccinees are limited, since just six AZD1222 recipients were seropositive for SARS-CoV-2 at baseline. The whole spike protein was spanned by vaccine-associated CD4 TCRs, and dominant responses were seen in regions 160-218 and 743-854. Epitopes outside the regions mutated in the B.1.351 and B.1.1.7 variants were reportedly recognized by nearly half of the unique spike-specific TCRs. Participants were mostly white British, with more females than males. The authors suggested clonal diversity may have been underestimated.

The CDR3 regions of human TCRbeta chains were analyzed by immunosequencing. The paper's processing steps were these. TCRs in the repertoires were compared against a reference library of SARS-CoV-2-specific TCRs that had been generated with the MIRA antigen-specificity platform. Breadth meant the fraction of unique TCRs that were SARS-CoV-2-associated, whereas depth meant the fraction of total T cells that were SARS-CoV-2-associated. Using the MIRA data, each spike-specific TCR was mapped to the spike region that the TCR reacts to and placed in a CD4 or CD8 class. Log10-transformed breadth and depth values were compared by one-way ANOVA with Sidak's multiple comparisons tests. The source is immuneACCESS, and TCRdb retained only in-frame sequences with V and J called. Part of the clones is not carried over; for the studies checked, unresolved V genes explain less than half of this, and the remainder is unexplained. The DNA gave D and trimming, while V, J and clone size come from that table. The table for this sample lists under 130,000 clones; about 90% of them were counted only once. Under 5.5% of the sample lies in the top ten.

This specimen's time point label, interpreted: baseline before first vaccination. The vaccinee samples were drawn from two UK trials, COV001 and COV002, one of which was a single-blind randomized controlled phase 2/3 trial testing AZD1222 (ChAdOx1 nCoV-19) in healthy adults. For TCRbeta chain sequencing, PBMC samples from trial participants were taken at day 0 and at day 28 after the second dose. The chain links TRBV2 with TRBJ1-6, with the D gene call left open. The input for sequencing was peripheral blood, taken on day 0 of AZD1222 vaccination. The sequence was collected from an adult in good health. The sequenced DNA: TGTGCCAGCACCGGGGTAGGGATCTATTCACCCCTCCACTTT. It codes for CASTGVGIYSPLHF.